The source of this T cell receptor (beta chain) is a study of cytomegalovirus exposure and HLA in healthy donors. The PCR contained 60 Vbeta and 13 Jbeta primers. TCRdb's table, derived via immunoSEQ multiplex PCR, lists solely in-frame clones and lacks some. Of 130,000 or so clones in the sample, 82% were seen once. The J segment lost 9 bases and the V segment lost 0 bases, leaving 6 bases of the junction unmatched. The germline gives CDR1 KGHSH, CDR2 LQKENI. This CDR3 spans 15 amino acids. The sequence was obtained from a woman younger than 30 in good health and CMV-seronegative. The chain employs TRBV18 and TRBJ2-1; 9 bases match TRBD2. The sequencing input was PBMCs. In DNA form, the CDR3 reads TGTGCCAGCTCACCACCTGGCGGGGGGGTTTCTGAGCAGTTCTTC. Translated, it gives CASSPPGGGVSEQFF.